Following are 27 T cell receptor beta chains from one sample sequenced in a study of cytomegalovirus exposure and HLA in healthy donors. The study ran its PCR with 60 Vbeta and 13 Jbeta primers. The table came from immunoSEQ multiplex PCR; TCRdb's copy has only in-frame clones and leaves some out. The table includes roughly 160,000 clones, roughly four fifths detected once. The sequenced sample consisted of PBMCs. Receptor source: a man aged 50 or older in good health and CMV-seropositive.

V usage is TRBV2 and J usage is TRBJ1-5, with TRBD1 identical over 9 bases. The CDR3 has 14 amino acids. From germline, CDR1 is SNHLY and CDR2 FYNNEI. V lost 5 bases, J lost 4 bases, and 3 bases stayed unmatched. In DNA form, the CDR3 reads TGTGCCAGCAGTTGGACAGGGGATAATCAGCCCCAGCATTTT. This codes for CASSWTGDNQPQHF.

This chain connects TRBV28 to TRBJ1-1; no definite D call. CDR1 and CDR2 from the germline V gene are MDHEN and SYDVKM. Between the trimmed V and J ends, which lost 3 bases and 8 bases, there was a span of 10 bases. CDR3 length: 12 amino acids. This chain's CDR3 is CASSLGPPEAFF. CDR3 coding DNA: TGTGCCAGCAGTTTGGGCCCGCCCGAAGCTTTCTTT.

The rearrangement uses TRBV30 and TRBJ2-7; tentative D call: TRBD2 (7 bases). The CDR3 length is 14 residues. V was shortened by 0 bases and J by 7 bases, with 16 bases between the two germline ends. The germline CDR1 and CDR2 sequences are GTSNPN and SVGIG (reference sequence). The CDR3: CAWSVGGGPKEQYF. The CDR3 DNA is TGTGCCTGGAGTGTAGGGGGGGGGCCAAAAGAGCAGTACTTC. The full variable domain, with the rest looked up from reference TRBV30 and TRBJ2-7, is SQTIHQWPATLVQPVGSPLSLECTVEGTSNPNLYWYRQAAGRGLQLLFYSVGIGQISSEVPQNLSASRPQDRQFILSSKKLLLSDSGFYLCAWSVGGGPKEQYFGPGTRLTVT.

A word on this clone: The germline gene is not matched at one end of the junction; a read error may be the cause. The chain is built from TRBV18 and TRBJ1-2; 8 bases map to TRBD1. CDR1 is KGHSH and CDR2 is LQKENI in the germline V gene. The CDR3 is 13 residues long. The CDR3 reads CASSPPLQGGNAF. In DNA, the CDR3 is TGTGCCAGCTCACCACCTTTACAGGGGGGAAACGCCTTC.

The chain is built from TRBV7-3 and TRBJ2-1; D call uncertain. The germline V gene has CDR1 SGHTA and CDR2 FQGTGA. The CDR3 runs 17 residues. Deletions cut 10 bases from V and 4 bases from J, with 26 bases between. The CDR3 sequence is CATPGHCILYNYNEQFF. The DNA of the CDR3 is TGTGCCACTCCTGGGCACTGTATACTGTATAATTACAATGAGCAGTTCTTC.

This clone showed up just once. This chain joins TRBV2 and TRBJ2-5; TRBD2 agrees at 12 bases. CDR1 SNHLY and CDR2 FYNNEI come from the germline V gene. The CDR3 has 16 amino acids. Trimming at V came to 5 bases and at J to 5 bases, leaving 9 bases not matched to a gene. The CDR3 coding sequence is TGTGCCAGCAGTTCACGTCTAGCGGGGGGGGATGAGACCCAGTACTTC. Its protein is CASSSRLAGGDETQYF.

The rearrangement joins TRBV5-5 to TRBJ1-5; 7 nucleotides line up with TRBD1. This CDR3 comprises 15 residues. V trimming: 4 bases; J trimming: 5 bases; junction bases outside the gene matches: 9. CDR1 and CDR2 from the germline V gene are SGHKS and YYEKEE (reference sequence). CDR3 in amino acids: CASSPQGTHDQPQHF. CDR3 DNA: TGTGCCAGCAGCCCACAGGGGACCCACGATCAGCCCCAGCATTTT.

The chain uses TRBV10-3 and TRBJ1-5; D might be TRBD1 (6 bases). Between the trimmed V and J ends, which lost 6 bases and 5 bases, there was a span of 11 bases. There are 13 residues in the CDR3. Germline V gene lookup returns CDR1 ENHRY and CDR2 SYGVKD. CDR3 protein: CAIRDSQDQPQHF. The CDR3 DNA is TGTGCCATCAGGGACAGCCAAGATCAGCCCCAGCATTTT.

This sequence joins TRBV28 and TRBJ1-5; weak D call: TRBD1 (5 bases). Deletions cut 6 bases from V and 6 bases from J, with 15 bases between. The germline gives CDR1 MDHEN, CDR2 SYDVKM. The CDR3 has 14 amino acids. For the CDR3, the DNA is TGTGCCAGCAGCAGGGCCCAGGGACTTCAGCCCCAGCATTTT. It is translated as CASSRAQGLQPQHF. The full variable domain, its missing parts supplied by reference TRBV28 and TRBJ1-5, is DVKVTQSSRYLVKRTGEKVFLECVQDMDHENMFWYRQDPGLGLRLIYFSYDVKMKEKGDIPEGYSVSREKKERFSLILESASTNQTSMYLCASSRAQGLQPQHFGDGTRLSIL.

The gene calls are TRBV9 and TRBJ1-6; D gene uncertain. From germline, CDR1 is SGDLS and CDR2 YYNGEE. Trimming took 0 bases from V and 9 from J, leaving 10 bases between them. The CDR3 length is 14 residues. CDR3 protein: CASSVESGRSPLHF. The DNA of the CDR3 is TGTGCCAGCAGCGTAGAGAGCGGCCGTTCACCCCTCCACTTT.

J is TRBJ2-7 and V is TRBV2; 10 nucleotides line up with TRBD2. V lost 6 bases to trimming and J lost 6 bases; unmatched junction nucleotides: 8. There are 14 residues in the CDR3. Per germline, CDR1 SNHLY and CDR2 FYNNEI. In DNA form, the CDR3 reads TGTGCCAGCAGCAACGCCCTAGCGGGAGTCGAGCAGTACTTC. This gives the protein CASSNALAGVEQYF.

Of note for this clone: Other DNA sequences in this sample translate to the same CDR3. This chain joins TRBV7-2 and TRBJ1-5; the match to TRBD1 covers 9 bases. Per the germline V gene, CDR1 is SGHTA and CDR2 is FQGNSA. There are 14 residues in the CDR3. The trim removed 3 bases at V and 4 bases at J, leaving 1 base unmatched. The chain's CDR3 is CASSLGQGNQPQHF. DNA of the CDR3: TGTGCCAGCAGCTTGGGACAGGGTAATCAGCCCCAGCATTTT.

V is TRBV7-3 and J is TRBJ2-2, with a possible D match to TRBD1 (5 bases). This CDR3 comprises 14 residues. Per germline, CDR1 SGHTA and CDR2 FQGTGA. The V gene lost 5 bases and the J gene lost 6 bases, with 13 bases spanning the gap. CDR3 sequence (DNA): TGTGCCAGCAGCAGGGGTACCGGCGCCGGGGAGCTGTTTTTT. Protein: CASSRGTGAGELFF.

The chain couples TRBV7-9 to TRBJ2-7; TRBD1 aligns across 8 bases. Germline V gene lookup returns CDR1 SEHNR and CDR2 FQNEAQ (reference sequence). The V gene end was trimmed by 5 bases and the J gene end by 6 bases; junction bases not matched to a gene: 9. This CDR3 has 14 amino acids. The CDR3, as DNA: TGTGCCAGCAGCCCTCCGACAGGGGATCTCGAGCAGTACTTC. Amino acids: CASSPPTGDLEQYF. The whole variable domain, remainder taken from reference TRBV7-9 and TRBJ2-7, is DTGVSQNPRHKITKRGQNVTFRCDPISEHNRLYWYRQTLGQGPEFLTYFQNEAQLEKSRLLSDRFSAERPKGSFSTLEIQRTEQGDSAMYLCASSPPTGDLEQYFGPGTRLTVT.

The rearrangement joins TRBV9 to TRBJ1-2; possible D gene TRBD1, 6 bases. Germline V gene data show CDR1 as SGDLS and CDR2 as YYNGEE. V gave up 4 bases and J gave up 5 bases, with 12 bases separating them. CDR3 length: 13 residues. This CDR3 is CASSPGDWYGYTF. For the CDR3, the DNA is TGTGCCAGCAGCCCAGGGGATTGGTATGGCTACACCTTC.

V and J are TRBV4-3 and TRBJ2-7; 9 bases map to TRBD1. V dropped 1 base and J dropped 8; count of bases not matched to a gene: 9. The CDR3 sequence is 15 residues long. Germline V gives CDR1 LGHNA, CDR2 YSLEER. CDR3 protein: CASSQASGQGYQQYF. CDR3 coding DNA: TGCGCCAGCAGCCAAGCATCGGGACAGGGATACCAGCAGTACTTC.

The V and J genes are TRBV19 and TRBJ2-1; 9 nucleotides line up with TRBD2. The V and J ends lost 3 bases and 7 bases, in that order; junction bases with no gene match: 7. Germline assignment: CDR1 LNHDA and CDR2 SQIVND (reference sequence). The CDR3 contains 15 residues. CDR3 loop: CASSIAGSGGNEQFF. The CDR3 DNA reads TGTGCCAGTAGTATTGCGGGTAGCGGGGGTAATGAGCAGTTCTTC.

The V gene is TRBV2, the J gene TRBJ2-7; a weak D match, TRBD2 (6 bases). Trimming left V 8 bases short and J 3 bases short, with 17 bases between. The CDR3 loop spans 14 amino acids. Germline V CDR1 and CDR2: SNHLY, FYNNEI. The CDR3 is CASPLSGSRYEQYF. The CDR3 DNA sequence: TGTGCCAGCCCACTTAGCGGCTCTCGCTACGAGCAGTACTTC.

The chain uses TRBV7-9 and TRBJ1-1, with TRBD1 as a possible D gene (5 bases). Germline V gene sequence: CDR1 SEHNR, CDR2 FQNEAQ (reference sequence). V was clipped by 2 bases and J by 1 base, with 8 bases between them. The CDR3 consists of 14 residues. This chain's CDR3 is CASSLKGPNTEAFF. The CDR3 DNA reads as TGTGCCAGCAGCTTAAAGGGGCCGAACACTGAAGCTTTCTTT.

CDR3 protein: CSVGVRQDNEQFF. The CDR3 region has the DNA TGCAGCGTCGGGGTCCGGCAGGACAATGAGCAGTTCTTC. The chain links TRBV29-1 to TRBJ2-1; tentatively, D is TRBD2 (5 bases). The V and J ends lost 6 bases and 5 bases respectively, with 14 bases between them. Per the germline V gene, CDR1 is SQVTM and CDR2 is ANQGSEA. This CDR3 spans 13 amino acids.

V and J are TRBV4-3 and TRBJ2-3; the D gene is possibly TRBD1 (6 bases). This CDR3 spans 16 amino acids. The germline gives CDR1 LGHNA, CDR2 YSLEER. The germline V and J ends were trimmed by 0 bases and 2 bases, with 12 bases remaining between them. CDR3 DNA: TGCGCCAGCAGCCAAGATCAGGACAGCCTCACAGATACGCAGTATTTT. Translating it yields CASSQDQDSLTDTQYF.

The chain has TRBV4-1 and TRBJ2-7; a weak D match, TRBD1 (6 bases). Germline values: CDR1 MGHRA, CDR2 YSYEKL. Trimming took off 8 bases at V and 6 bases at J, with 20 bases between the two ends. The CDR3 totals 14 residues. The CDR3 DNA sequence: TGCGCCAGCGCCACCCAGACAGGATTCCCCGAGCAGTACTTC. Amino acids: CASATQTGFPEQYF.

The chain is built from TRBV13 and TRBJ1-6; D is uncertain. Germline CDR1 PRHDT, CDR2 FYEKMQ (reference sequence). This CDR3 has 14 amino acids. Trimming pared 1 base from V and 7 bases from J, leaving 8 bases between. Here the CDR3 reads CASSLVGSNSPLHF. CDR3 DNA: TGTGCCAGCAGCTTAGTAGGGAGCAATTCACCCCTCCACTTT.

The chain has TRBV11-3 and TRBJ2-7; 12 positions match TRBD1. From germline, CDR1 is SGHNT and CDR2 YENEEA. V lost 4 bases, J lost 5 bases, and 6 bases stayed unmatched. The CDR3 covers 15 residues. The CDR3 protein is CASSWGQGALDEQYF. CDR3 DNA sequence: TGTGCCAGCAGCTGGGGACAGGGGGCATTGGACGAGCAGTACTTC.

This clone was found a few times. CDR3 in amino acids: CASSFRGPDSPLHF. The CDR3 DNA follows: TGTGCCAGCAGCTTCAGGGGGCCGGATTCACCCCTCCACTTT. V and J are TRBV7-8 and TRBJ1-6; 8 bases map to TRBD1. Germline V CDR1 and CDR2: SGHVS, FQNEAQ. The CDR3 totals 14 residues. V gave up 3 bases and J gave up 8 bases; unmatched junction bases: 3.

The chain joins TRBV11-2 to TRBJ1-6, with unresolved D. V lost 5 bases and J lost 10, with 9 bases in between. The CDR3 contains 12 residues. Germline CDR1 and CDR2: SGHAT and FQNNGV. This chain's CDR3 is CASSKMGSPLHF. CDR3 sequence (DNA): TGTGCCAGCAGCAAAATGGGCTCACCCCTCCACTTT.

V gene TRBV5-1 combines with J gene TRBJ2-1, with D perhaps TRBD2 (5 bases). Germline V CDR1 and CDR2: SGHRS, YFSETQ. V was pared by 4 bases and J by 0 bases, with 11 bases between. The CDR3 has 15 amino acids. The CDR3 DNA sequence: TGCGCCAGCAGCGAAAGAACTAGCTCCTACAATGAGCAGTTCTTC. Translation gives CASSERTSSYNEQFF. Full variable domain (missing parts from reference TRBV5-1 and TRBJ2-1): KAGVTQTPRYLIKTRGQQVTLSCSPISGHRSVSWYQQTPGQGLQFLFEYFSETQRNKGNFPGRFSGRQFSNSRSEMNVSTLELGDSALYLCASSERTSSYNEQFFGPGTRLTVL.